What follows is one TCR beta chain and its context. Its antigen is undetermined. This sample stems from a study of metastatic and nonmetastatic thyroid tumors. The wider study: Repertoires were compared across blood and tumor or nodule tissue from malignant and benign thyroid patients. Study-wide results and limits: Significantly higher TCR beta diversity was reportedly seen in malignant thyroid tumors than benign nodules, in blood and tumor.

Source study methods: A classifier of distant metastasis in papillary thyroid cancer was built from CDR3 differences (across clinicopathological groups). TCRdb re-called clones from the PCR reads using MiXCR. The V and J calls here are based on TCRdb, not the publication. The sample lists approximately 30,000 clones; approximately 16% were seen once. The CDR3 has 15 amino acids. Germline CDR1 is SNHLY and CDR2 is FYNNEI. The ends were cut back, 6 bases at V and 2 bases at J, with 15 bases in the middle. Prior to thyroid surgery, none of the patients had received any treatment. The clonotype originates from a female donor with papillary thyroid cancer or a benign thyroid nodule (not recorded which). Some clones in this sample may be carry-over from other donors' samples. The chain employs TRBV2 and TRBJ2-3; maybe TRBD2 (5 bases). Material for sequencing was blood. The CDR3 spells CASSILDADTDTQYF. The CDR3 DNA reads TGTGCCAGCAGCATACTAGATGCCGACACAGATACGCAGTATTTT.